The clone carrying this T cell receptor beta chain has only a few counts. The antigen is undetermined. The V end was cut by 3 bases, the J end by 5 bases, with 10 bases between. In germline, CDR1 is GTSNPN, CDR2 SVGIG (reference sequence). The CDR3 covers 12 residues. Under the authors' procedure: Junction-only immunoSEQ data arrived without quality scores, meaning filtering differed. Repertoires were generated with immunoSEQ multiplex PCR, while TCRdb's copy carries only in-frame clones and drops some. D and trimming were read from the DNA, whereas the V and J calls and clone size are those reported in that table. The sample yields 2 million to 3 million clones, more than 80% seen once. This entry is derived from a study of shared clonotypes between healthy human individuals. The study's findings and limits: Sequencing depth was predicted to influence how clonotypes are shared among donors.

Sample: naive CD4+ T cells sorted from blood. Subset of the sample: CD45RA+ positively selected. This clonotype was sampled from a man younger than 35 in good health. This chain joins TRBV30 and TRBJ1-2; possible D gene TRBD1, 5 bases. The CDR3 is CAWRQGGYGYTF. The CDR3 DNA is TGTGCCTGGAGGCAGGGAGGGTATGGCTACACCTTC.